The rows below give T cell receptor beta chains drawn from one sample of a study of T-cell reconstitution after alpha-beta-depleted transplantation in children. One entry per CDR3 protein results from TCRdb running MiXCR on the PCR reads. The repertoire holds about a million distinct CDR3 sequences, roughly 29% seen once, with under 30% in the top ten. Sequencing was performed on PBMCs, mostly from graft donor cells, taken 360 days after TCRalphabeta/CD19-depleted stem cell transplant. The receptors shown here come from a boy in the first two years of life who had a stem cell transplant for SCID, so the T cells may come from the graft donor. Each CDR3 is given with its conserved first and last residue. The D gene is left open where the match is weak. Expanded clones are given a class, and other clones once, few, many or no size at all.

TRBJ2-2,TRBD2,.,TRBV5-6,CASSLRRGGLTGELFF,TGTGCCAGCAGCTTACGGCGGGGGGGACTTACCGGGGAGCTGTTTTTT
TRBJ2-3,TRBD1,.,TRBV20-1,CSAANRGWTDTQYF,TGCAGTGCCGCAAACAGGGGTTGGACAGATACGCAGTATTTT
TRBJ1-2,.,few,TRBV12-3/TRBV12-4,CASSNLDPNYGYTF,TGTGCCAGCAGTAACCTGGATCCTAACTATGGCTACACCTTC
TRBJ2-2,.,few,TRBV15,CATRRTRNTGELFF,TGTGCCACCAGAAGGACAAGGAACACCGGGGAGCTGTTTTTT
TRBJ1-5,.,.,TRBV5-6,CASSTSYGGYSNQPQHF,TGTGCCAGCAGTACATCGTACGGGGGTTACAGCAATCAGCCCCAGCATTTT
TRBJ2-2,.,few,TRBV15,CATLNQGVRGPWTGELFF,TGTGCCACCCTTAATCAAGGTGTACGCGGCCCTTGGACCGGGGAGCTGTTTTTT
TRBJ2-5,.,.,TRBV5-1,CASRREGGLGETQYF,TGCGCCAGCAGAAGAGAGGGGGGTCTCGGAGAGACCCAGTACTTC
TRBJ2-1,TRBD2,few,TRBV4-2,CASSRGGTPVDNEQFF,TGTGCCAGCAGCCGGGGAGGGACCCCGGTCGACAATGAGCAGTTCTTC
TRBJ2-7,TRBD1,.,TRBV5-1,CASSLWDSNDPLYEQYF,TGCGCCAGCAGCTTGTGGGACAGTAACGACCCTCTCTACGAGCAGTACTTC
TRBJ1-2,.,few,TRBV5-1,CASSLGQPNYGYTF,TGCGCCAGCAGCTTAGGACAGCCTAACTATGGCTACACCTTC
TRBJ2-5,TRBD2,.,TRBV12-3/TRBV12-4,CASSLALTSGIQETQYF,TGTGCCAGCAGTTTAGCGCTGACTAGCGGAATTCAAGAGACCCAGTACTTC
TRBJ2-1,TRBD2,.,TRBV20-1,CSARWRGGPYNEQFF,TGCAGTGCTAGATGGCGGGGGGGCCCGTACAATGAGCAGTTCTTC
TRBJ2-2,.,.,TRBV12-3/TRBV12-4,CASSLATGSSNTGELFF,TGTGCCAGCAGTTTAGCGACGGGGTCGTCGAACACCGGGGAGCTGTTTTTT
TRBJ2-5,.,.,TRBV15,CATSRDWQDQETQYF,TGTGCCACCAGCAGAGATTGGCAGGACCAAGAGACCCAGTACTTC
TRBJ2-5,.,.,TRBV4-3,CASSPVLRGVQETQYF,TGCGCCAGCAGCCCGGTTCTGAGGGGGGTTCAAGAGACCCAGTACTTC
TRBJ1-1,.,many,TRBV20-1,CSVRGVGPEAFF,TGCAGTGTACGGGGCGTGGGACCTGAAGCTTTCTTT
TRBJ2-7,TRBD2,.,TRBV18,CASSPSGLAGAISYEQYF,TGTGCCAGCTCTCCTTCAGGACTAGCGGGGGCCATCTCCTACGAGCAGTACTTC
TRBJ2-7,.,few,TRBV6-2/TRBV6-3,CASRGGETYEQYF,TGTGCCAGCAGAGGGGGGGAAACCTACGAGCAGTACTTC
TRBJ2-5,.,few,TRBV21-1,CASSRMSGEAKETQYF,TGTGCCAGCAGCCGCATGAGCGGGGAGGCTAAAGAGACCCAGTACTTC
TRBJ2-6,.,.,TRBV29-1,CSAGDVGGSGANVLTF,TGCAGCGCAGGGGATGTGGGTGGTTCTGGGGCCAACGTCCTGACTTTC
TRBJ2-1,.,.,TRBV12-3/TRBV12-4,CASSPRRSGEQFF,TGTGCCAGCAGTCCCCGGAGGTCTGGTGAGCAGTTCTTC
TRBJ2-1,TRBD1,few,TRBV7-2,CASSLGTPGQGYNEQFF,TGTGCCAGCAGCTTAGGGACCCCGGGACAGGGATACAATGAGCAGTTCTTC
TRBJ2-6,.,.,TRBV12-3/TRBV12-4,CASSSGNSGANVLTF,TGTGCCAGCAGCTCAGGGAACTCTGGGGCCAACGTCCTGACTTTC
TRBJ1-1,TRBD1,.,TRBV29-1,CSTRQGWNTEAFF,TGCAGCACAAGACAGGGATGGAACACTGAAGCTTTCTTT
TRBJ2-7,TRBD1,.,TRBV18,CASSADVGQGPYEQYF,TGTGCCAGCTCAGCCGACGTGGGACAGGGGCCCTACGAGCAGTACTTC
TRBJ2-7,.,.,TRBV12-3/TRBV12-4,CASSSAIGYQYF,TGTGCCAGCAGTTCCGCCATTGGGTACCAGTACTTC
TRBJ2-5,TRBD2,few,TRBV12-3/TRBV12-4,CASSLFGGSQETQYF,TGTGCCAGCAGTTTATTCGGGGGGTCCCAAGAGACCCAGTACTTC
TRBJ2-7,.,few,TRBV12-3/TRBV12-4,CASSLFGDEQYF,TGTGCCAGCAGTTTGTTTGGGGACGAGCAGTACTTC
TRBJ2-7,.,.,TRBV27,CASSSTAFNLNEQYF,TGTGCCAGCAGTTCGACTGCCTTTAATTTAAACGAGCAGTACTTC
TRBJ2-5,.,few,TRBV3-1,CASSSRRLPQETQYF,TGTGCCAGCAGCTCGCGACGGCTTCCACAAGAGACCCAGTACTTC
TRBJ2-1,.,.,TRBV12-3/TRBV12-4,CASFPRGSYNEQFF,TGTGCCAGCTTCCCCAGAGGCTCCTACAATGAGCAGTTCTTC
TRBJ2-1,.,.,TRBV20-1,CSARDLGPEQFF,TGCAGTGCTAGAGATCTTGGACCCGAGCAGTTCTTC
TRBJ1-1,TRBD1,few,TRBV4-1,CASSQDIWKGGGTEAFF,TGCGCCAGCAGCCAAGATATCTGGAAAGGGGGCGGCACTGAAGCTTTCTTT
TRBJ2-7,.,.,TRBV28,CASSLAGAGPGIEQYF,TGTGCCAGCAGTTTAGCGGGCGCAGGGCCCGGTATCGAGCAGTACTTC
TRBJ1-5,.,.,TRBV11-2,CASSRSLGLGNQPQHF,TGTGCCAGCAGCAGAAGTCTCGGACTTGGCAATCAGCCCCAGCATTTT
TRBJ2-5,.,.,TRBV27,CASSSGEVPQETQYF,TGTGCCAGCAGTTCAGGGGAGGTCCCTCAAGAGACCCAGTACTTC
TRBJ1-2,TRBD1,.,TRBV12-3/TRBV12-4,CASSFGQGVAKGYTF,TGTGCCAGCAGTTTCGGTCAGGGGGTCGCAAAAGGCTACACCTTC
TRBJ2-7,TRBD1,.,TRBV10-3,CATQITTGYYEQYF,TGTGCCACACAAATAACGACAGGGTACTACGAGCAGTACTTC
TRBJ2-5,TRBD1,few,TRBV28,CASSRAGGVGETQYF,TGTGCCAGCAGTAGGGCAGGGGGTGTAGGGGAGACCCAGTACTTC
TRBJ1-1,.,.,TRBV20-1,CSARVDLTALNTEAFF,TGCAGTGCTAGAGTTGATCTAACCGCCCTGAACACTGAAGCTTTCTTT
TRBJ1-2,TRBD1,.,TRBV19,CASSPARDSQHGYTF,TGTGCCAGTAGCCCCGCCCGGGACAGCCAACATGGCTACACCTTC
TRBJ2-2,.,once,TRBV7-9,CASSARADTGELFF,TGTGCCAGCAGCGCTCGGGCCGACACCGGGGAGCTGTTTTTT
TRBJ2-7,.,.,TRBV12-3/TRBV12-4,CASSSGPGSRNEQYF,TGTGCCAGCAGTTCGGGCCCGGGGTCAAGAAACGAGCAGTACTTC
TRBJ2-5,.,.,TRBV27,CASSLRSAPGQETQYF,TGTGCCAGCAGTTTGAGGTCCGCCCCGGGGCAAGAGACCCAGTACTTC
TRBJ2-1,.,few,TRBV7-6,CASSLASRQDNEQFF,TGTGCCAGCAGCTTAGCTTCCCGTCAGGACAATGAGCAGTTCTTC
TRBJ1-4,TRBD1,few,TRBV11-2,CASSLTGQGRKLFF,TGTGCCAGCAGCTTGACAGGGCAGGGTCGAAAACTGTTTTTT
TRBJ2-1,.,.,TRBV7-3,CASSLTWGGLSAEQFF,TGTGCCAGCAGCTTAACCTGGGGGGGGCTGAGCGCTGAGCAGTTCTTC
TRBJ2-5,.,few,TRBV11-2,CASSFRLVGETQYF,TGTGCCAGCAGCTTCAGACTAGTTGGAGAGACCCAGTACTTC
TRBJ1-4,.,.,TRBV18,CASSPITGATNEKLFF,TGTGCCAGCTCACCCATCACGGGGGCAACTAATGAAAAACTGTTTTTT
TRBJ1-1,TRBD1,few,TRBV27,CASSPLQGGNTEAFF,TGTGCCAGCAGTCCCCTACAGGGGGGGAACACTGAAGCTTTCTTT
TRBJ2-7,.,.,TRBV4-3,CASSQDNSYNSYEQYF,TGCGCCAGCAGCCAAGATAACTCCTATAATTCCTACGAGCAGTACTTC
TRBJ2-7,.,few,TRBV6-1,CASSRGIPYEQYF,TGTGCCAGCAGTCGAGGGATCCCCTACGAGCAGTACTTC
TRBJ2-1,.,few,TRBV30,CAWSEGGGGQFF,TGTGCCTGGAGTGAAGGAGGAGGGGGGCAGTTCTTC
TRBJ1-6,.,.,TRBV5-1,CASSLSAGYNSPLHF,TGCGCCAGCAGCTTGTCGGCAGGGTATAATTCACCCCTCCACTTT